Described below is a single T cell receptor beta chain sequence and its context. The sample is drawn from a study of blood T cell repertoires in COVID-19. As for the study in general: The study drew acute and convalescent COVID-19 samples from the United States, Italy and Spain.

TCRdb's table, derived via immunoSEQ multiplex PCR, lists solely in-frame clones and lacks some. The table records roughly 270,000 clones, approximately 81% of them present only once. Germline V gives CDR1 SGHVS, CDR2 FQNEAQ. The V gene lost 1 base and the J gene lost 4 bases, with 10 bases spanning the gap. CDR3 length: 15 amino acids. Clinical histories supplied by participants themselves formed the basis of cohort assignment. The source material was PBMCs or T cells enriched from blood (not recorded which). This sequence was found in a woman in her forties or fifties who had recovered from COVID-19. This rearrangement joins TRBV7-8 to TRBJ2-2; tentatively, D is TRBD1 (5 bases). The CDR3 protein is CASSLGTRGTGELFF. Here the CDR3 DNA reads TGTGCCAGCAGCTTAGGGACAAGGGGCACCGGGGAGCTGTTTTTT.